Listed below are T cell receptor beta chains from one sample, sequenced in a study of shared clonotypes between healthy human individuals. Here immunoSEQ multiplex PCR was the method, and the copy in TCRdb shows in-frame clones only, minus some. The profile shows some 650,000 clones, around 97% of them singletons. Sequenced input: naive CD4+ T cells sorted from blood. These receptors all come from a woman under 40 in good health. Both conserved end residues are part of each CDR3. D genes are given only for firm matches. Expanded clones are given a class, and other clones once, few, many or no size at all.

J: TRBJ1-6; D: -; length: 14; size: -; V: TRBV6-5; CDR3: CASGSPLYNSPLHF; DNA: TGTGCCAGCGGGTCACCTCTCTATAATTCACCCCTCCACTTT
J: TRBJ2-3; D: TRBD2; length: 15; size: -; V: TRBV5-4; CDR3: CASSLAEAGGYTQYF; DNA: TGTGCCAGCAGCTTGGCCGAAGCGGGAGGGTATACGCAGTATTTT
J: TRBJ1-4; D: TRBD1; length: 14; size: -; V: TRBV7-8; CDR3: CASSPGQLNEKLFF; DNA: TGTGCCAGCAGCCCGGGACAGCTAAATGAAAAACTGTTTTTT
J: TRBJ2-7; D: -; length: 14; size: -; V: TRBV6-5; CDR3: CASSYSRDGYEQYF; DNA: TGTGCCAGCAGTTATTCACGGGACGGATACGAGCAGTACTTC
J: TRBJ2-2; D: -; length: 15; size: -; V: TRBV27; CDR3: CASSFRWQNTGELFF; DNA: TGTGCCAGCAGTTTCCGATGGCAGAACACCGGGGAGCTGTTTTTT
J: TRBJ2-7; D: -; length: 16; size: -; V: TRBV18; CDR3: CASSPAGSAFSYEQYF; DNA: TGTGCCAGCTCACCAGCAGGTAGCGCATTCTCCTACGAGCAGTACTTC
J: TRBJ1-1; D: -; length: 13; size: -; V: TRBV2; CDR3: CASSGEGWTEAFF; DNA: TGTGCCAGCAGTGGAGAGGGCTGGACTGAAGCTTTCTTT
J: TRBJ1-1; D: -; length: 16; size: -; V: TRBV18; CDR3: CASSPAVGWRSTEAFF; DNA: TGTGCCAGCTCTCCTGCGGTCGGGTGGCGTAGCACTGAAGCTTTCTTT
J: TRBJ2-1; D: TRBD2; length: 15; size: -; V: TRBV14; CDR3: CASSQRTGTSEGQFF; DNA: TGTGCCAGCAGCCAAAGAACTGGGACTAGCGAAGGGCAGTTCTTC
J: TRBJ2-2; D: TRBD2; length: 15; size: -; V: TRBV5-1; CDR3: CASSFGGGLAGELFF; DNA: TGCGCCAGCAGCTTCGGGGGAGGGTTGGCCGGGGAGCTGTTTTTT
J: TRBJ1-6; D: TRBD1; length: 14; size: -; V: TRBV7-9; CDR3: CASSYRGDNSPLHF; DNA: TGTGCCAGCAGTTACAGGGGTGATAATTCACCCCTCCACTTT
J: TRBJ1-4; D: -; length: 16; size: -; V: TRBV14; CDR3: CASSQARHPTNEKLFF; DNA: TGTGCCAGCAGCCAAGCTCGACACCCAACTAATGAAAAACTGTTTTTT
J: TRBJ2-7; D: TRBD1; length: 16; size: once; V: TRBV28; CDR3: CASSLRGTGKRYEQYF; DNA: TGTGCCAGCAGTTTACGCGGGACAGGGAAGAGGTACGAGCAGTACTTC
J: TRBJ2-3; D: -; length: 15; size: -; V: TRBV9; CDR3: CASSPGVISTDTQYF; DNA: TGTGCCAGCAGCCCGGGAGTAATTAGCACAGATACGCAGTATTTT
J: TRBJ2-1; D: -; length: 14; size: -; V: TRBV2; CDR3: CASRWGSSYNEQFF; DNA: TGTGCCAGCAGGTGGGGGTCCTCCTACAATGAGCAGTTCTTC
J: TRBJ2-5; D: TRBD2; length: 15; size: -; V: TRBV5-1; CDR3: CASSWAGDPSETQYF; DNA: TGCGCCAGCTCGTGGGCGGGAGATCCCTCAGAGACCCAGTACTTC
J: TRBJ2-7; D: -; length: 15; size: -; V: TRBV19; CDR3: CASSNPGTGYYEQYF; DNA: TGTGCCAGTAGTAACCCGGGAACGGGGTACTACGAGCAGTACTTC
J: TRBJ2-1; D: -; length: 14; size: -; V: TRBV15; CDR3: CATSRDLPSPEQFF; DNA: TGTGCCACCAGCAGAGATCTGCCCTCACCCGAGCAGTTCTTC
J: TRBJ2-7; D: TRBD1; length: 15; size: -; V: TRBV25-1; CDR3: CASSARQGFSYEQYF; DNA: TGTGCCAGCAGTGCTCGACAGGGCTTCTCCTACGAGCAGTACTTC
J: TRBJ2-2; D: TRBD2; length: 14; size: once; V: TRBV7-3; CDR3: CASSLWEGPGELFF; DNA: TGTGCCAGCAGCTTGTGGGAGGGCCCCGGGGAGCTGTTTTTT
J: TRBJ2-2; D: -; length: 16; size: -; V: TRBV25-1; CDR3: CASSADGSGRRGELFF; DNA: TGTGCCAGCAGTGCAGATGGGTCAGGGCGTAGAGGGGAGCTGTTTTTT
J: TRBJ2-7; D: TRBD1; length: 14; size: -; V: TRBV10-2; CDR3: CASNRDSESHEQYF; DNA: TGCGCCAGCAACCGGGACAGCGAATCCCACGAGCAGTACTTC
J: TRBJ2-5; D: -; length: 14; size: -; V: TRBV14; CDR3: CASSQARGAETQYF; DNA: TGTGCCAGCAGCCAAGCACGGGGGGCTGAGACCCAGTACTTC
J: TRBJ1-1; D: -; length: 14; size: -; V: TRBV5-1; CDR3: CASSLRVEGTEAFF; DNA: TGCGCCAGCAGCTTGAGGGTGGAAGGCACTGAAGCTTTCTTT
J: TRBJ1-2; D: TRBD1; length: 15; size: -; V: TRBV18; CDR3: CASSPRGTGDYGYTF; DNA: TGTGCCAGCTCACCGCGCGGGACAGGGGACTATGGCTACACCTTC
J: TRBJ2-1; D: -; length: 15; size: -; V: TRBV28; CDR3: CASSLSSGSYNEQFF; DNA: TGTGCCAGCAGTTTATCGAGTGGGTCCTACAATGAGCAGTTCTTC
J: TRBJ1-1; D: -; length: 15; size: -; V: TRBV27; CDR3: CASSFTHLRNTEAFF; DNA: TGTGCCAGCAGTTTTACGCACCTTAGAAACACTGAAGCTTTCTTT
J: TRBJ1-4; D: -; length: 16; size: -; V: TRBV18; CDR3: CASSAPNRVANEKLFF; DNA: TGTGCCAGCTCAGCCCCGAACAGGGTCGCTAATGAAAAACTGTTTTTT
J: TRBJ2-7; D: -; length: 13; size: -; V: TRBV5-1; CDR3: CASSSQGTYEQYF; DNA: TGCGCCAGCAGCTCCCAAGGGACCTACGAGCAGTACTTC
J: TRBJ2-2; D: TRBD1; length: 14; size: -; V: TRBV7-6; CDR3: CASSLGQGAGELFF; DNA: TGTGCCAGCAGCTTAGGACAGGGAGCCGGGGAGCTGTTTTTT
J: TRBJ2-5; D: TRBD2; length: 14; size: -; V: TRBV29-1; CDR3: CSVEIGTSGRAQYF; DNA: TGCAGCGTTGAAATTGGGACTAGCGGGAGAGCCCAGTACTTC
J: TRBJ1-3; D: TRBD1; length: 15; size: -; V: TRBV30; CDR3: CAWLTDRAAGNTIYF; DNA: TGTGCCTGGCTTACGGACAGGGCGGCAGGAAACACCATATATTTT
J: TRBJ2-5; D: -; length: 16; size: -; V: TRBV9; CDR3: CASSVATGPSQETQYF; DNA: TGTGCCAGCAGCGTAGCTACGGGTCCCAGCCAAGAGACCCAGTACTTC
J: TRBJ2-1; D: TRBD2; length: 18; size: -; V: TRBV25-1; CDR3: CASRLGSGSDSSYNEQFF; DNA: TGTGCCAGCCGTCTCGGTAGCGGGAGTGACAGCTCCTACAATGAGCAGTTCTTC
J: TRBJ2-5; D: TRBD1; length: 14; size: once; V: TRBV28; CDR3: CASSETGGGETQYF; DNA: TGTGCCAGCAGCGAGACAGGGGGCGGTGAGACCCAGTACTTC
J: TRBJ2-7; D: TRBD2; length: 15; size: -; V: TRBV18; CDR3: CASSPGLAGDREQYF; DNA: TGTGCCAGCTCACCTGGACTAGCGGGAGACCGGGAGCAGTACTTC